A single sample gave rise to the 2 T cell receptor beta chains below, sequenced in a study of chemoradiotherapy in HPV16-positive cancers. Repertoires were generated with immunoSEQ multiplex PCR, while TCRdb's copy carries only in-frame clones and drops some. The table has approximately 10,000 clones, approximately 85% seen once; the top ten hold more than 2.5%. This specimen consisted of tumor tissue, obtained from a patient who underwent chemoradiotherapy. All receptors come from a human donor with HPV-associated anogenital cancer.

The chain couples TRBV6-5 to TRBJ2-7, with TRBD2 matching over 8 bases. The CDR3 runs 15 residues. V lost 3 bases to trimming and J lost 6 bases; unmatched junction nucleotides: 10. CDR1 and CDR2 (germline): MNHEY, SVGAGI. CDR3 sequence (DNA): TGTGCCAGCAGTTATAGCGCCGGGACTAGGGCCGAGCAGTACTTC. It yields the protein CASSYSAGTRAEQYF.

The chain is built from TRBV5-1 and TRBJ2-1; 8 bases fit TRBD2. Losses at the gene ends were 0 bases for V and 4 bases for J; bases not matched to a gene: 6. The germline V gene encodes CDR1 SGHRS and CDR2 YFSETQ. This CDR3 has 16 residues. CDR3 residues: CASSLDGLAGYNEQFF. The CDR3 DNA sequence: TGCGCCAGCAGCTTGGACGGCCTAGCGGGTTACAATGAGCAGTTCTTC.